This T cell receptor (beta chain) was observed in a study of T cells after yellow fever vaccination. Across the whole study: Any fraction with a low cell number was prepared using SMART-Seq v4 Ultra Low Input. Study results and caveats: Post-booster reappearance was seen for most primary-vaccination clones (96% CD4, roughly 88% CD8). Abundant clonotypes from the bulk population could get into FACS-sorted repertoires as contaminants.

Germline CDR1 reads GTSNPN; CDR2 reads SVGIG (reference sequence). V was pared by 1 base and J by 14 bases, with 17 bases between. The CDR3 is 12 amino acids. For this clonotype: Its specificity is unknown.

The authors made TCR cDNA by 5'RACE template switching, adding a universal primer site and UMIs. Via MiXCR, TCRdb re-called the 5' RACE reads, giving one row per CDR3 protein. The top ten clones hold about 13% of a sample with about 550,000 distinct CDR3 sequences, under 25% of them seen once. V gene TRBV30 combines with J gene TRBJ1-2; D is perhaps TRBD1 (5 bases). The sample was PBMCs, taken 15 days after the yellow fever booster vaccination. This TCR was recovered from a man aged 25 to 45 who received the YFV17D yellow fever vaccine. The CDR3 nucleotides read TGTGCCTGGAGTGGTGGACGGGCAGGGCGGACCTTC. This sequence encodes CAWSGGRAGRTF. Drawing the rest from reference TRBV30 and TRBJ1-2, the complete variable domain is SQTIHQWPATLVQPVGSPLSLECTVEGTSNPNLYWYRQAAGRGLQLLFYSVGIGQISSEVPQNLSASRPQDRQFILSSKKLLLSDSGFYLCAWSGGRAGRTFGSGTRLTVV.